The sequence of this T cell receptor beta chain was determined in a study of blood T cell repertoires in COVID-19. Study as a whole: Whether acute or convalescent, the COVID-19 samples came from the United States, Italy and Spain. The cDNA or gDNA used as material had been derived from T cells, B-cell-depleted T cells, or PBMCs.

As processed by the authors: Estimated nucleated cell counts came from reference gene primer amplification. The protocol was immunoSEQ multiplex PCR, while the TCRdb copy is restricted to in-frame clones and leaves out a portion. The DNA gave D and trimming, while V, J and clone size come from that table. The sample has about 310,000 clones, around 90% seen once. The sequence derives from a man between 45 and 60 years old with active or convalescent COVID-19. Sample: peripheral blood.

In DNA, the CDR3 is TGTGCCAGTAGTAAGACACTTATGAACACCGGGGAGCTGTTTTTT. Translation gives CASSKTLMNTGELFF. V usage is TRBV19 and J usage is TRBJ2-2; no clear D gene. V dropped 4 bases and J dropped 1 base, with 10 bases sitting between them. CDR3 length: 15 residues. Germline assignment: CDR1 LNHDA and CDR2 SQIVND (reference sequence).